Presented here are 2 T cell receptor beta chains from one specimen sequenced in a study of a mutant IDH1 vaccine in newly diagnosed glioma. Profiled with immunoSEQ multiplex PCR; TCRdb holds only in-frame clones, not every one. Among fewer than 45,000 clones listed, 84% were seen once. Time point noted: week 11, during vaccination. The investigators gave 300 ug of mutant IDH1 20-mer peptide in each vaccine dose, together with topical imiquimod. These receptors have no identified antigens. This sample comprised PBMCs, obtained from a glioma patient whose treatment included an IDH1 peptide vaccine. These receptors originate from a man between 35 and 55 years old with glioma.

The J gene is TRBJ1-2, the V gene TRBV5-6, with D perhaps matching TRBD1 (5 bases). CDR3 size: 12 residues. Germline V gene data show CDR1 as SGHDT and CDR2 as YYEEEE. Trimming took 4 bases from V and 5 from J, leaving 9 bases between them. This CDR3 reads CASSAGRYGYTF. Here the CDR3 DNA reads TGTGCCAGCAGCGCAGGGCGTTATGGCTACACCTTC.

This chain links TRBV9 with TRBJ2-5; D is unresolved. The CDR3 has 15 residues. Germline V gives CDR1 SGDLS, CDR2 YYNGEE. V was trimmed by 0 bases and J by 4 bases, leaving 13 bases between them. CDR3 sequence reads: CASSVAGSRGETQYF. DNA of the CDR3: TGTGCCAGCAGCGTAGCGGGTTCTCGAGGAGAGACCCAGTACTTC.